These T cell receptor beta chains were read from a single sample in a study of shared clonotypes between healthy human individuals. Only in-frame clones appear in the TCRdb table, and some are missing; sequencing was by immunoSEQ multiplex PCR. The table records about 710,000 clones, over 60% of them present only once. The source material was memory CD4+ T cells sorted from blood. These receptors were taken from a woman between 25 and 40 years old in good health. Each CDR3 is given with its conserved first and last residue. Each record gives: J gene, V gene, clone size, D gene, CDR3 protein, CDR3 DNA. D genes are given only for firm matches. Clone size appears in some rows only: once, few, many, or a class for an expanded clone.

J: TRBJ2-3; V: TRBV7-9; size: once; D: -; CDR3: CASSLADHTDTQYF; DNA: TGTGCCAGCAGCTTAGCGGATCACACAGATACGCAGTATTTT
J: TRBJ2-1; V: TRBV11-2; size: once; D: TRBD2; CDR3: CASSFQPTSGRANNEQFF; DNA: TGTGCCAGCAGCTTTCAACCGACTAGCGGGAGGGCCAACAATGAGCAGTTCTTC
J: TRBJ2-7; V: TRBV5-1; size: few; D: TRBD1; CDR3: CASSLHTGQGGEQYF; DNA: TGCGCCAGCAGCTTACACACTGGACAGGGAGGCGAGCAGTACTTC
J: TRBJ1-5; V: TRBV27; size: -; D: -; CDR3: CASSRGSSNQPQHF; DNA: TGTGCCAGCAGCCGGGGGTCTAGCAATCAGCCCCAGCATTTT
J: TRBJ2-3; V: TRBV7-9; size: -; D: -; CDR3: CASSGYYEDTQYF; DNA: TGTGCCAGCAGCGGCTATTATGAGGATACGCAGTATTTT
J: TRBJ2-7; V: TRBV18; size: -; D: TRBD1; CDR3: CASSPLGQGSHEQYF; DNA: TGTGCCAGCTCCCCACTGGGACAGGGGTCGCACGAGCAGTACTTC
J: TRBJ2-7; V: TRBV11-2; size: -; D: -; CDR3: CASSLRSGTYEQYF; DNA: TGTGCCAGCAGCTTACGAAGCGGCACCTACGAGCAGTACTTC
J: TRBJ1-4; V: TRBV2; size: -; D: -; CDR3: CAGAVLRSTNEKLFF; DNA: TGTGCCGGGGCCGTCCTCAGGTCGACTAATGAAAAACTGTTTTTT
J: TRBJ2-1; V: TRBV15; size: -; D: TRBD2; CDR3: CATSREGGHPYNEQFF; DNA: TGTGCCACCAGCAGAGAGGGAGGGCACCCCTACAATGAGCAGTTCTTC
J: TRBJ2-3; V: TRBV28; size: -; D: TRBD1; CDR3: CASSSYRTGSTDTQYF; DNA: TGTGCCAGCAGTTCCTACCGGACAGGGAGCACAGATACGCAGTATTTT
J: TRBJ2-7; V: TRBV18; size: -; D: -; CDR3: CASSPTDHYEQYF; DNA: TGTGCCAGCTCACCAACGGACCACTACGAGCAGTACTTC
J: TRBJ1-5; V: TRBV10-3; size: -; D: -; CDR3: CAISEAQGGSNQPQHF; DNA: TGTGCCATCAGTGAGGCACAGGGAGGAAGCAATCAGCCCCAGCATTTT
J: TRBJ2-7; V: TRBV28; size: -; D: -; CDR3: CASSLWGSAGSDEQYF; DNA: TGTGCCAGCAGTTTGTGGGGATCAGCGGGCAGCGACGAGCAGTACTTC
J: TRBJ2-7; V: TRBV11-1; size: few; D: TRBD1; CDR3: CASSLAGGPYEQYF; DNA: TGTGCCAGCAGCTTAGCAGGGGGCCCCTACGAGCAGTACTTC
J: TRBJ2-7; V: TRBV25-1; size: -; D: -; CDR3: CASSEYVPGRDEQYF; DNA: TGTGCCAGCAGTGAATACGTGCCGGGTCGGGACGAGCAGTACTTC
J: TRBJ1-5; V: TRBV4-1; size: -; D: -; CDR3: CASSGLRDTDQPQHF; DNA: TGCGCCAGCAGCGGGCTCCGGGACACCGATCAGCCCCAGCATTTT
J: TRBJ1-2; V: TRBV7-9; size: -; D: TRBD1; CDR3: CASSPWDRPRGGYTF; DNA: TGTGCCAGCAGCCCCTGGGACAGGCCAAGGGGCGGCTACACCTTC
J: TRBJ1-2; V: TRBV28; size: few; D: -; CDR3: CASSSSGGRGYTF; DNA: TGTGCCAGCAGTTCGTCCGGGGGGCGTGGCTACACCTTC
J: TRBJ2-1; V: TRBV10-2; size: few; D: -; CDR3: CASSGSGNEQFF; DNA: TGCGCCAGCAGTGGGAGCGGGAATGAGCAGTTCTTC
J: TRBJ1-2; V: TRBV6-6; size: few; D: TRBD1; CDR3: CASSLIGTGNGYTF; DNA: TGTGCCAGCAGTTTAATAGGGACAGGGAATGGCTACACCTTC
J: TRBJ2-2; V: TRBV9; size: few; D: -; CDR3: CASSVGWTDTGELFF; DNA: TGTGCCAGCAGCGTAGGTTGGACTGACACCGGGGAGCTGTTTTTT
J: TRBJ2-2; V: TRBV6-5; size: -; D: TRBD2; CDR3: CASRYLAGVGTGELFF; DNA: TGTGCCAGCAGATACCTAGCGGGAGTGGGGACCGGGGAGCTGTTTTTT
J: TRBJ1-4; V: TRBV4-1; size: -; D: TRBD1; CDR3: CASSQSRGLPANEKLFF; DNA: TGCGCCAGCAGCCAGTCCAGGGGGTTGCCTGCTAATGAAAAACTGTTTTTT
J: TRBJ2-2; V: TRBV9; size: few; D: -; CDR3: CASSPTLRSTGELFF; DNA: TGTGCCAGCAGCCCAACTTTACGTTCCACCGGGGAGCTGTTTTTT
J: TRBJ2-1; V: TRBV18; size: -; D: -; CDR3: CASSQSDGSYNEQFF; DNA: TGTGCCAGCTCCCAAAGCGACGGGAGTTACAATGAGCAGTTCTTC
J: TRBJ2-7; V: TRBV27; size: -; D: TRBD1; CDR3: CASSLGAGGDEQYF; DNA: TGTGCCAGCAGTTTAGGGGCAGGGGGCGACGAGCAGTACTTC
J: TRBJ1-1; V: TRBV6-6; size: -; D: -; CDR3: CASSRDGIWSEAFF; DNA: TGTGCCAGCAGTCGCGACGGTATTTGGTCTGAAGCTTTCTTT
J: TRBJ1-1; V: TRBV4-1; size: once; D: TRBD1; CDR3: CASSLRGVNTEAFF; DNA: TGCGCCAGCAGCCTCAGGGGGGTGAACACTGAAGCTTTCTTT
J: TRBJ1-2; V: TRBV4-2; size: -; D: -; CDR3: CASSLVRQGYTF; DNA: TGTGCCAGCAGCTTAGTAAGGCAAGGCTACACCTTC
J: TRBJ1-2; V: TRBV28; size: -; D: -; CDR3: CASSTDTGYTF; DNA: TGTGCCAGCAGTACCGACACTGGCTACACCTTC
J: TRBJ2-7; V: TRBV10-2; size: -; D: TRBD1; CDR3: CASRDRSGSEQYF; DNA: TGCGCCAGCAGGGACAGGAGCGGCAGCGAGCAGTACTTC
J: TRBJ1-5; V: TRBV30; size: -; D: -; CDR3: CAWSLQGDQPQHF; DNA: TGTGCCTGGAGTCTCCAGGGAGACCAGCCCCAGCATTTT
J: TRBJ1-5; V: TRBV28; size: -; D: TRBD1; CDR3: CASSSTGGWRNQPQHF; DNA: TGTGCCAGCAGCTCGACAGGGGGCTGGAGGAATCAGCCCCAGCATTTT
J: TRBJ1-1; V: TRBV5-1; size: -; D: -; CDR3: CASSLQGQNTEAFF; DNA: TGCGCCAGCAGCTTGCAAGGGCAGAACACTGAAGCTTTCTTT
J: TRBJ2-7; V: TRBV28; size: few; D: TRBD2; CDR3: CASSFGLAGHEQYF; DNA: TGTGCCAGCAGCTTCGGGCTAGCGGGACACGAGCAGTACTTC
J: TRBJ2-3; V: TRBV25-1; size: -; D: -; CDR3: CASSVTNPGEGADTQYF; DNA: TGTGCCAGCAGTGTTACCAACCCGGGAGAAGGGGCAGATACGCAGTATTTT
J: TRBJ2-4; V: TRBV28; size: -; D: TRBD1; CDR3: CASTIGGNANIQYF; DNA: TGTGCCAGCACCATAGGGGGCAACGCAAACATTCAGTACTTC
J: TRBJ2-7; V: TRBV7-9; size: many; D: TRBD1; CDR3: CASRKGTGVYEQYF; DNA: TGTGCCAGCAGGAAGGGGACAGGAGTCTACGAGCAGTACTTC
J: TRBJ2-2; V: TRBV9; size: -; D: -; CDR3: CASSVVWGLNTGELFF; DNA: TGTGCCAGCAGCGTAGTTTGGGGGCTTAACACCGGGGAGCTGTTTTTT
J: TRBJ2-4; V: TRBV9; size: -; D: -; CDR3: CASSGGLAKNIQYF; DNA: TGTGCCAGCAGCGGGGGGCTAGCCAAAAACATTCAGTACTTC
J: TRBJ2-1; V: TRBV7-8; size: -; D: TRBD2; CDR3: CASSTQRDTKQFF; DNA: TGTGCCAGCAGCACTCAGCGGGATACCAAGCAGTTCTTC
J: TRBJ2-7; V: TRBV21-1; size: -; D: -; CDR3: CASSKVCEVSYEQYF; DNA: TGTGCCAGCAGCAAAGTGTGTGAAGTGTCCTACGAGCAGTACTTC